Included here is one TCR beta chain sequence, with context. What it binds is unknown. Being one base from a much bigger clone, this may be a read error. In this CDR3 the conserved last residue, phenylalanine or tryptophan, is missing, so a read error is likely. This entry is derived from a study of CD8+CD57+ T cells in acquired aplastic anemia. Study-wide background: Isolated CD4+ and CD8+ cells, once sorted, yielded DNA averaging roughly 3.2 ug.

Those patients picked for sequencing had displayed CD8+CD57+ cell expansion on flow cytometry. The TCR beta profiling, which covered VDJ combination and CDR3 sequence, was carried out using genomic DNA as the template. From the reads, TCRdb called clonotypes with MiXCR, one entry per CDR3 protein. The sample comprises fewer than 250,000 distinct CDR3 sequences, around half of which are singletons, and 6.5% to 8% rests with the top ten. This CDR3 has 16 residues. CDR1 and CDR2 (germline): KGHDR, SFDVKD. Deletions cut 4 bases from V and 1 base from J, with 15 bases between. Study results and caveats: Patients were compared with controls for CD8+ Simpson's diversity, and no significant difference emerged. Patients shared 25 to 35 CD8+ CDR3 sequences with controls.

This sequence joins TRBV24-1 and TRBJ2-5; tentative D call: TRBD2 (6 bases). The receptor was derived from a human donor with aplastic anemia. Sequencing was performed on sorted CD4+, CD8+, or CD8+CD57+ T cells (not recorded which) from PBMCs. The chain's CDR3 is CATSEPWGDAQETQYL. CDR3 nucleotides: TGTGCCACCAGTGAGCCATGGGGGGACGCCCAAGAGACCCAGTACCTC.